This TCR beta chain derives from a study of cytomegalovirus exposure and HLA in healthy donors. Germline CDR1 and CDR2: MNHEY and SMNVEV (reference sequence). The CDR3 is 13 amino acids. Trimming took off 4 bases at V and 4 bases at J, with 10 bases between the two ends. Here immunoSEQ multiplex PCR was the method, and the copy in TCRdb shows in-frame clones only, minus some. The sample includes about 220,000 clones, 80% to 90% of them seen just once. In its sample, this clone was seen once. Source material: PBMCs. V is TRBV27 and J is TRBJ1-1, with D perhaps matching TRBD1 (6 bases). This clonotype originated in a woman between 18 and 29 years old in good health and CMV-seronegative. CDR3 in DNA: TGTGCCAGCAGTTCCAGGGGAGTCACTGAAGCTTTCTTT. As protein: CASSSRGVTEAFF.